This TCR beta chain was sequenced in a study of OX40 agonist ivuxolimab in advanced cancers. CDR1 is MNHNS and CDR2 is SASEGT in the germline V gene. The CDR3 spans 13 residues. Trimming took 2 bases from V and 1 from J, leaving 6 bases between them. Using immunoSEQ multiplex PCR, the repertoire was profiled, and TCRdb retains in-frame clones only, with some absent. Among 50,000 to 70,000 clones, approximately 85% were seen once, and the ten largest hold about 3%. Autoimmune disease history or systemic immunosuppression excluded patients. The chain joins TRBV6-1 to TRBJ2-7; D unresolved. This receptor was identified in an adult with an advanced solid tumor such as melanoma, head and neck, liver or kidney cancer. Here the sequenced sample was CD4+ or CD8+ T cells sorted from blood, taken in a trial of the OX40 agonist ivuxolimab. The CDR3 here is CASSEPPSYEQYF. DNA of the CDR3: TGTGCCAGCAGTGAACCCCCTTCCTACGAGCAGTACTTC.